This entry concerns a single T cell receptor (beta chain). This specimen belongs to a study of blood T cell repertoires in COVID-19. Sequencing used immunoSEQ multiplex PCR; TCRdb keeps in-frame clones, though not all of them. Of hundreds of thousands of clones listed, 83% are singletons. CDR3 length equals 15 residues. Germline loops: CDR1 SGDLS, CDR2 YYNGEE. V was clipped by 4 bases and J by 2 bases, with 14 bases between them. Sequencing was done on a sample of peripheral blood. V and J are TRBV9 and TRBJ2-3; D may be TRBD1 (6 bases). The receptor comes from a woman aged 25 to 45 with COVID-19, enrolled during active disease. CDR3 residues: CASSFLTGDTDTQYF. In nucleotides, the CDR3 is TGTGCCAGCAGCTTTTTGACAGGAGACACAGATACGCAGTATTTT.